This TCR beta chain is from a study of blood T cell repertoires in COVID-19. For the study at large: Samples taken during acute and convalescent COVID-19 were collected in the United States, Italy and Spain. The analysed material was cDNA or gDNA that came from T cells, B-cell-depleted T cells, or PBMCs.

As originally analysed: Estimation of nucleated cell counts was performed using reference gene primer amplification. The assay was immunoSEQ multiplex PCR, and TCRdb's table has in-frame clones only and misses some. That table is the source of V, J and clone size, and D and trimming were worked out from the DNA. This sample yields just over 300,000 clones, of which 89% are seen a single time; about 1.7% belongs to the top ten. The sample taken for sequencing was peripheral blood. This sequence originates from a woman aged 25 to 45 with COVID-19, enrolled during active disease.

CDR3 in amino acids: CASTILTGANQPQHF. The CDR3 DNA follows: TGTGCCAGTACCATCTTAACAGGGGCGAATCAGCCCCAGCATTTT. The V call is TRBV19, the J call TRBJ1-5, with 7 bases aligning to TRBD1. V dropped 7 bases and J dropped 4; count of bases not matched to a gene: 10. Germline CDR1 is LNHDA and CDR2 is SQIVND (reference sequence). The CDR3 is 15 residues long.